A selection of T cell receptor beta chains follows, all from one sample in a study of T cell responses to AZD1222 COVID-19 vaccine. Clones were read by immunoSEQ multiplex PCR, and TCRdb kept only the in-frame ones, dropping some. Here the sample spans more than 60,000 clones, roughly 84% being singletons. Sequences were derived from peripheral blood, sampled on day 0 of AZD1222 vaccination. The receptors were gathered from an adult in good health. CDR3s include the opening cysteine and the closing phenylalanine or tryptophan. D genes are given only for firm matches. Clone size is stated in some rows and not others, as once, few, many or a class when expanded.

D,size,V,J,CDR3,DNA
TRBD1,-,TRBV5-6,TRBJ2-7,CASSPGQVPEQYF,TGTGCCAGCAGCCCGGGACAGGTGCCCGAGCAGTACTTC
-,-,TRBV27,TRBJ1-1,CASSLYPHTEAFF,TGTGCCAGCAGTTTATATCCCCACACTGAAGCTTTCTTT
-,-,TRBV19,TRBJ2-5,CASSAGTVQETQYF,TGTGCCAGTAGTGCGGGGACAGTCCAAGAGACCCAGTACTTC
-,-,TRBV11-3,TRBJ1-3,CASSRLQSSGNTIYF,TGTGCCAGCAGCCGACTCCAGAGCTCTGGAAACACCATATATTTT
-,-,TRBV18,TRBJ2-3,CASSPLSSTDTQYF,TGTGCCAGCTCACCACTAAGTAGCACAGATACGCAGTATTTT
-,-,TRBV29-1,TRBJ2-5,CSVRTDQETQYF,TGCAGCGTCCGGACCGATCAAGAGACCCAGTACTTC
TRBD1,once,TRBV2,TRBJ1-1,CASRGQGNTEAFF,TGTGCCAGCAGGGGACAGGGGAACACTGAAGCTTTCTTT
-,-,TRBV9,TRBJ2-7,CASSVEPPGQLLDEQYF,TGTGCCAGCAGCGTAGAGCCCCCGGGGCAGTTGTTGGACGAGCAGTACTTC
-,once,TRBV13,TRBJ2-5,CASSLAGGETQYF,TGTGCCAGCAGCTTGGCTGGGGGGGAGACCCAGTACTTC
-,-,TRBV7-2,TRBJ2-7,CASSLDSPYEQYF,TGTGCCAGCAGCTTAGACTCCCCCTACGAGCAGTACTTC
-,-,TRBV6-5,TRBJ1-1,CASSYSGIEAFF,TGTGCCAGCAGTTACTCGGGTATTGAAGCTTTCTTT
-,-,TRBV12-3/TRBV12-4,TRBJ1-3,CASSLGGRNTIYF,TGTGCCAGCAGTTTAGGCGGGAGAAACACCATATATTTT
TRBD2,-,TRBV11-2,TRBJ2-1,CASSSGTSGAASNEQFF,TGTGCCAGCAGCTCGGGGACTAGCGGGGCGGCAAGCAATGAGCAGTTCTTC
TRBD2,-,TRBV28,TRBJ2-3,CASSLLAGGGGTDTQYF,TGTGCCAGCAGTTTATTAGCGGGAGGGGGTGGCACAGATACGCAGTATTTT
-,-,TRBV7-3,TRBJ2-3,CASSLSGTVGTDTQYF,TGTGCCAGCAGCTTAAGTGGGACCGTGGGCACAGATACGCAGTATTTT
TRBD2,-,TRBV7-6,TRBJ2-5,CASSLAGGRQETQYF,TGTGCCAGCAGCTTAGCCGGGGGGAGACAAGAGACCCAGTACTTC
-,-,TRBV7-3,TRBJ2-3,CASSLMESTDTQYF,TGTGCCAGCAGCTTAATGGAGAGCACAGATACGCAGTATTTT
-,-,TRBV4-1,TRBJ2-7,CASSQAGDADEQYF,TGCGCCAGCAGCCAAGCGGGGGACGCCGACGAGCAGTACTTC
-,-,TRBV3-1/TRBV3-2,TRBJ1-5,CASSQAAGNSNQPQHF,TGTGCCAGCAGCCAGGCAGCAGGGAATAGCAATCAGCCCCAGCATTTT
-,-,TRBV20-1,TRBJ2-4,CSARPDRVVYF,TGCAGTGCGCGCCCCGATAGGGTTGTGTACTTC
-,-,TRBV7-9,TRBJ1-5,CASSPLPGPQHF,TGTGCCAGCAGCCCGCTTCCGGGGCCCCAGCATTTT
-,-,TRBV29-1,TRBJ2-3,CSVYGVPTGDTQYF,TGCAGCGTTTACGGCGTCCCGACCGGAGATACGCAGTATTTT
-,-,TRBV7-9,TRBJ2-5,CASSLGIGNLWETQYF,TGTGCCAGCAGCTTAGGGATCGGGAACCTATGGGAGACCCAGTACTTC
-,-,TRBV12-3/TRBV12-4,TRBJ1-2,CASRLAGEGYTF,TGTGCCAGCAGGCTGGCGGGGGAAGGCTACACCTTC
-,-,TRBV6-5,TRBJ1-2,CASSPDSFSYGYTF,TGTGCCAGCAGTCCAGACAGCTTTAGTTACGGCTACACCTTC
-,-,TRBV4-2,TRBJ1-4,CASSQEAREFEKLFF,TGTGCCAGCAGCCAAGAGGCCAGGGAGTTTGAAAAACTGTTTTTT
-,-,TRBV25-1,TRBJ1-2,CASSVSGGGYTF,TGTGCCAGCAGTGTATCCGGGGGCGGCTACACCTTC
-,-,TRBV28,TRBJ1-2,CASSLIAYGYTF,TGTGCCAGCAGCCTAATTGCCTATGGCTACACCTTC
-,-,TRBV24-1,TRBJ1-1,CATSEGDDTEAFF,TGTGCCACCAGTGAAGGGGACGACACTGAAGCTTTCTTT
TRBD1,-,TRBV5-4,TRBJ1-1,CAYDRGRIGEAFF,TGTGCCTATGACAGGGGCCGCATTGGGGAAGCTTTCTTT
-,-,TRBV6-6,TRBJ1-4,CASSYIGSDEKLFF,TGTGCCAGCAGTTACATCGGATCCGATGAAAAACTGTTTTTT
-,-,TRBV11-3,TRBJ2-7,CASSLRRRELYEQYF,TGTGCCAGCAGCTTGAGGAGGAGGGAACTCTACGAGCAGTACTTC
TRBD1,-,TRBV30,TRBJ2-3,CAWSVSKTGGADTQYF,TGTGCCTGGAGTGTAAGCAAGACAGGGGGTGCAGATACGCAGTATTTT
-,-,TRBV19,TRBJ1-2,CASSIVFEGYGYTF,TGTGCCAGTAGTATAGTGTTTGAGGGGTATGGCTACACCTTC
TRBD2,-,TRBV5-1,TRBJ2-3,CASTISGRADIGTQYF,TGCGCCAGCACTATTAGCGGGAGGGCCGATATTGGTACGCAGTATTTT
TRBD1,-,TRBV24-1,TRBJ2-1,CATGTGVGEQFF,TGTGCCACCGGAACAGGGGTCGGTGAGCAGTTCTTC
-,once,TRBV12-3/TRBV12-4,TRBJ2-5,CASSLEGYETQYF,TGTGCCAGCAGTTTAGAGGGGTATGAGACCCAGTACTTC
-,-,TRBV28,TRBJ2-7,CASSGQNPPYEQYF,TGTGCCAGCAGTGGACAGAACCCCCCCTACGAGCAGTACTTC
-,-,TRBV7-9,TRBJ2-7,CASSLDSSYEQYF,TGTGCCAGCAGCCTCGACAGCTCCTACGAGCAGTACTTC
-,-,TRBV7-8,TRBJ1-6,CASSRNTLGSPLHF,TGTGCCAGCAGCCGGAATACCTTGGGCTCACCCCTCCACTTT
-,-,TRBV24-1,TRBJ2-7,CATGGGAPYEQYF,TGTGCCACCGGTGGGGGCGCACCCTACGAGCAGTACTTC
-,-,TRBV29-1,TRBJ1-1,CSVGVAEAFF,TGCAGCGTTGGTGTGGCTGAAGCTTTCTTT
-,-,TRBV3-1/TRBV3-2,TRBJ2-2,CASSHGSPGELFF,TGTGCCAGCAGCCATGGCTCCCCCGGGGAGCTGTTTTTT
-,-,TRBV14,TRBJ2-7,CASSRLTGGYEQYF,TGTGCCAGCAGCCGCTTGACAGGCGGTTACGAGCAGTACTTC
TRBD2,-,TRBV30,TRBJ2-3,CAWSVGGPVDTQYF,TGTGCCTGGAGTGTGGGAGGGCCCGTGGATACGCAGTATTTT
-,-,TRBV2,TRBJ1-1,CASMGRGVTEAFF,TGTGCCAGCATGGGACGGGGGGTCACTGAAGCTTTCTTT
-,-,TRBV12-3/TRBV12-4,TRBJ1-2,CASSLAPGSGYTF,TGTGCCAGCAGTTTAGCGCCGGGCAGCGGCTACACCTTC
-,once,TRBV11-3,TRBJ2-5,CASSLDPSEGETQYF,TGTGCCAGCAGCTTAGATCCCAGCGAAGGAGAGACCCAGTACTTC